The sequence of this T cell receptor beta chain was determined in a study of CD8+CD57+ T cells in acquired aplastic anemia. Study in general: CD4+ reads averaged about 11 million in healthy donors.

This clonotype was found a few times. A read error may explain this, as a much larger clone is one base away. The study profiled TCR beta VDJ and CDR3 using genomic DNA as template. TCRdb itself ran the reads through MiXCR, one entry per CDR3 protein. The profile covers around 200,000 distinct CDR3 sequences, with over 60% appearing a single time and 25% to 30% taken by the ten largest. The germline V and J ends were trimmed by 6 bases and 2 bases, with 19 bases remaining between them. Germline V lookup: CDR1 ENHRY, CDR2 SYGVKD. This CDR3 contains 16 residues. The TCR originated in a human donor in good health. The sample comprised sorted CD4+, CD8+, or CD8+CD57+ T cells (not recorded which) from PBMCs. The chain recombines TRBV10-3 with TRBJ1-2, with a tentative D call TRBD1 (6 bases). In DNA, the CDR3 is TGTGCCATCAGAGGCTTCGACAGGTCCACAAACTATGGCTACACCTTC. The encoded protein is CAIRGFDRSTNYGYTF.